The 24 T cell receptor beta chains below all came from one sample that was sequenced in a study of blood T cell repertoires in COVID-19. The data were produced by immunoSEQ multiplex PCR, yet TCRdb's version contains in-frame clones alone and is incomplete. Of about 79,000 clones detected, 80% to 90% appear once; the ten largest clones hold 4.6%. Sequenced sample: peripheral blood. The origin of the receptors is a man over 45 with active COVID-19.

The genes are TRBV5-4 and TRBJ2-1; 8 bases are a match to TRBD1. The CDR3 loop spans 14 amino acids. Germline loops: CDR1 SGHNT, CDR2 YYREEE (reference sequence). With 4 bases clipped from V and 6 bases from J, the junction kept 6 bases outside the gene matches. The CDR3 loop is CASSMVTGVNEQFF. The CDR3 coding sequence is TGTGCCAGCAGCATGGTGACAGGGGTCAATGAGCAGTTCTTC.

This clone was seen only once. This chain links TRBV9 with TRBJ2-1; 7 nucleotides match TRBD2. The CDR3 is 18 residues long. Germline-derived CDR1 and CDR2 are SGDLS and YYNGEE. V shed 3 bases, J shed 0 bases, and the junction held 12 bases outside the gene matches. The CDR3 sequence is CASSANLLAWGSYNEQFF. The CDR3 nucleotides read TGTGCCAGCAGCGCCAATTTACTAGCGTGGGGCTCCTACAATGAGCAGTTCTTC.

This rearrangement joins TRBV6-1 to TRBJ1-5; tentative D call: TRBD1 (6 bases). This CDR3 has 18 amino acids. CDR1 is MNHNS, CDR2 SASEGT, per germline. Trimming took off 4 bases at V and 1 base at J, with 20 bases between the two ends. CDR3 residues: CASSGSDRSFTSNQPQHF. CDR3 nucleotides: TGTGCCAGCAGTGGGTCTGACAGGTCTTTCACGAGCAATCAGCCCCAGCATTTT.

This chain joins TRBV18 and TRBJ2-7; 9 positions agree with TRBD2. The CDR3 extends over 15 amino acids. V lost 3 bases, J lost 3 bases, and 6 bases stayed unmatched. The V gene's germline CDR1 is KGHSH and CDR2 LQKENI. CDR3 DNA: TGTGCCAGCTCACCGTCGACTAGCGGCGTCTACGAGCAGTACTTC. It encodes CASSPSTSGVYEQYF.

The rearrangement uses TRBV19 and TRBJ1-5, with D uncertain. This CDR3 has 16 amino acids. Trimming stripped 6 bases from V and 1 base from J, with 16 bases between. CDR1 LNHDA and CDR2 SQIVND come from the germline V gene (reference sequence). DNA of the CDR3: TGTGCCAGTAGCTTGAAGGCGGCTAAGAGCAATCAGCCCCAGCATTTT. This translates into CASSLKAAKSNQPQHF.

The DNA of the CDR3 is TGTGCCAGCAGGCCAAGTCCGGGACAGACGGTCTATGGCTACACCTTC. It specifies CASRPSPGQTVYGYTF. V usage is TRBV11-2 and J usage is TRBJ1-2; TRBD1 matches at 7 bases. The germline V gene has CDR1 SGHAT and CDR2 FQNNGV. The CDR3 covers 16 residues. V was clipped by 6 bases and J by 4 bases; unmatched bases: 14.

This sequence joins TRBV25-1 and TRBJ2-2; perhaps TRBD2 as D (6 bases). The CDR3 totals 12 residues. From germline, CDR1 is MGHDK and CDR2 SYGVNS. Trimming pared 7 bases from V and 8 bases from J, leaving 11 bases between. The CDR3 sequence is CASNKGTGELFF. For the CDR3, the DNA is TGTGCCAGCAATAAGGGGACTGGGGAGCTGTTTTTT.

This chain connects TRBV6-1 to TRBJ2-5; D is possibly TRBD2 (5 bases). Germline loops: CDR1 MNHNS, CDR2 SASEGT. V was cut by 4 bases and J by 5 bases, with 23 bases left in between. The CDR3 has 17 amino acids. The CDR3 DNA reads as TGTGCCAGCAGTGCCGGATGGGGAACAACCACGGGGGAGACCCAGTACTTC. This encodes CASSAGWGTTTGETQYF.

This chain links TRBV7-3 with TRBJ2-1; the match to TRBD2 covers 8 bases. CDR3 length: 14 residues. With 3 bases clipped from V and 7 bases from J, the junction kept 5 bases outside the gene matches. The germline V gene encodes CDR1 SGHTA and CDR2 FQGTGA. CDR3 nucleotides: TGTGCCAGCAGCTTCGGGGGGGCCCCAAATGAGCAGTTCTTC. Its protein product is CASSFGGAPNEQFF.

This sequence joins TRBV29-1 and TRBJ2-7; 7 nucleotides match TRBD1. This CDR3 region has 15 residues. Trimming removed 7 bases from V and 4 bases from J; junction bases left unmatched: 16. Germline CDR1 is SQVTM and CDR2 is ANQGSEA. CDR3 DNA sequence: TGCAGCGCCCAGGGGGACGGGTATTACGATTACGAGCAGTACTTC. This encodes CSAQGDGYYDYEQYF.

This rearrangement joins TRBV7-9 to TRBJ2-1; TRBD2 is a possible D gene (6 bases). This CDR3 comprises 15 residues. Trimming cost V 5 bases and J 0 bases, with 11 bases left between them. The germline V gene has CDR1 SEHNR and CDR2 FQNEAQ (reference sequence). CDR3 DNA: TGTGCCAGCAGCCCCGGGAGAAGCTCCTACAATGAGCAGTTCTTC. Translating it yields CASSPGRSSYNEQFF.

This chain links TRBV7-2 with TRBJ1-3; 7 bases line up with TRBD1. Germline assignment: CDR1 SGHTA and CDR2 FQGNSA. There are 15 residues in the CDR3. Trimming cost V 5 bases and J 0 bases; bases outside gene matches: 4. CDR3 in amino acids: CASSPGTASGNTIYF. The CDR3 nucleotides read TGTGCCAGCAGCCCCGGGACAGCCTCTGGAAACACCATATATTTT.

This sequence joins TRBV5-1 and TRBJ1-1; D unresolved. V lost 0 bases and J lost 7, with 13 bases in between. Germline CDR1 SGHRS, CDR2 YFSETQ. The CDR3 has 14 residues. The CDR3 reads CASSLGLPSDEAFF. CDR3 DNA sequence: TGCGCCAGCAGCTTGGGTCTCCCCTCAGATGAAGCTTTCTTT.

This rearrangement joins TRBV28 to TRBJ2-7, with D unclear. Per germline, CDR1 MDHEN and CDR2 SYDVKM. The CDR3 is 16 residues long. Trimming removed 4 bases from V and 4 bases from J, with 20 bases in between. The CDR3 sequence: CASSSTRLPDRYEQYF. The CDR3 DNA is TGTGCCAGCAGTTCAACGAGACTCCCCGATAGATACGAGCAGTACTTC.

This clone is a singleton in its sample. The chain joins TRBV7-8 to TRBJ1-1, with D perhaps matching TRBD1 (5 bases). Per germline, CDR1 SGHVS and CDR2 FQNEAQ. Trimming stripped 5 bases from V and 5 bases from J, with 18 bases between. The length of the CDR3 is 15 residues. The CDR3 DNA follows: TGTGCCAGCAGCGTCGCAGGGTTTCAAGGGACTGAAGCTTTCTTT. Translation: CASSVAGFQGTEAFF.

The chain couples TRBV7-2 to TRBJ2-2; TRBD2 matches 9 bases. CDR1 is SGHTA and CDR2 is FQGNSA in the germline V gene. The CDR3 spans 16 residues. Trimming removed 3 bases from V and 4 bases from J; junction bases left unmatched: 6. Written as DNA, the CDR3 is TGTGCCAGCAGCTTTGGCTTAGCGGGAGTCACCGGGGAGCTGTTTTTT. Translating gives CASSFGLAGVTGELFF.

The chain joins TRBV19 to TRBJ1-5; D gene ambiguous. The CDR3 loop spans 9 amino acids. The germline V gene has CDR1 LNHDA and CDR2 SQIVND (reference sequence). V was pared by 11 bases and J by 8 bases, with 7 bases between. The CDR3 bases are TGTGCCGCCGGGGAGCCCCAGCATTTT. This sequence encodes CAAGEPQHF.

The V gene is TRBV10-3, the J gene TRBJ2-3; D unclear. Trimming stripped 4 bases from V and 4 bases from J, with 6 bases between. Germline V gene sequence: CDR1 ENHRY, CDR2 SYGVKD. The CDR3 length is 12 residues. The CDR3 nucleotides are TGTGCCATCAGTGCTTTAGCAGATACGCAGTATTTT. Protein: CAISALADTQYF.

The chain is built from TRBV3-1 (or the pseudogene TRBV3-2) and TRBJ2-1; D perhaps matches TRBD2 (6 bases). CDR3 length: 14 amino acids. Between the trimmed V and J ends, which lost 4 bases and 6 bases, there was a span of 13 bases. Looked up from germline, CDR1 is LGHDT and CDR2 is YNNKEL (reference sequence). The CDR3 region is CASSPPASVNEQFF. The CDR3 nucleotides read TGTGCCAGCAGCCCCCCGGCTAGCGTCAATGAGCAGTTCTTC.

V usage is TRBV9 and J usage is TRBJ2-7, with 8 bases identical to TRBD2. Germline V CDR1 and CDR2: SGDLS, YYNGEE. CDR3 length equals 15 residues. V lost 0 bases to trimming and J lost 2 bases; unmatched junction nucleotides: 4. Here the CDR3 DNA reads TGTGCCAGCAGCGTAGAAACGGGAGGGACCTACGAGCAGTACTTC. Its protein is CASSVETGGTYEQYF.

V gene TRBV18 combines with J gene TRBJ1-2, with TRBD1 matching over 9 bases. With V trimmed by 6 bases and J by 3 bases, 17 bases remained unmatched. CDR1 is KGHSH and CDR2 is LQKENI in the germline V gene. The CDR3 runs to 18 residues. CDR3 DNA: TGTGCCAGCTCCCCTAAAACCGGGACAGGGCTCTTGGACTATGGCTACACCTTC. This sequence encodes CASSPKTGTGLLDYGYTF.

The rearrangement joins TRBV2 to TRBJ2-3; 12 nucleotides align to TRBD2. The CDR3 covers 16 residues. V trimming: 4 bases; J trimming: 1 base; junction bases outside the gene matches: 3. Germline V gene data show CDR1 as SNHLY and CDR2 as FYNNEI. The DNA for the CDR3 is TGTGCCAGCAGTGGGACTAGCGGGGTTCGCACAGATACGCAGTATTTT. Its protein is CASSGTSGVRTDTQYF.

The chain employs TRBV4-2 and TRBJ1-5; TRBD1 matches 8 bases. The CDR3 runs to 13 residues. CDR1 is LGHNA and CDR2 is YNFKEQ in the germline V gene. With V trimmed by 6 bases and J by 6 bases, 4 bases remained unmatched. The CDR3 sequence is CASSPQGGQPQHF. As DNA, the CDR3 is TGTGCCAGCAGTCCACAGGGGGGTCAGCCCCAGCATTTT.

The chain combines TRBV9 with TRBJ1-4; tentative D call: TRBD1 (5 bases). V lost 4 bases to trimming and J lost 10 bases, with 11 bases between them. The CDR3 consists of 12 residues. Germline assignment: CDR1 SGDLS and CDR2 YYNGEE. DNA of the CDR3: TGTGCCAGCAGCCCCAGGGTTGGAAAACTGTTTTTT. The encoded protein is CASSPRVGKLFF.